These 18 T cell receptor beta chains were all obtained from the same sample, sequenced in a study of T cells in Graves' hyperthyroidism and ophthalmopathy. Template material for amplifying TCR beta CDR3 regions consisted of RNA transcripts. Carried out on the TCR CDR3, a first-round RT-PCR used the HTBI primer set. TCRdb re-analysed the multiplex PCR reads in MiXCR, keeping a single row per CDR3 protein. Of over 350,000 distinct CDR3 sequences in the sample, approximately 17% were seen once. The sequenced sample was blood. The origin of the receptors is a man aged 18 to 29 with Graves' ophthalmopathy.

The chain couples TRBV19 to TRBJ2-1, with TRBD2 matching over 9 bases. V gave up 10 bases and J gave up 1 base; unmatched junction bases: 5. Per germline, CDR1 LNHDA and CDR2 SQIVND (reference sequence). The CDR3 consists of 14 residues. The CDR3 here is CATRRGGSYNEQFF. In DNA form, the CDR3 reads TGTGCCACAAGGCGGGGGGGGTCCTACAATGAGCAGTTCTTC. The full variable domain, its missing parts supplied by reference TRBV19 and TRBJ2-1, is DGGITQSPKYLFRKEGQNVTLSCEQNLNHDAMYWYRQDPGQGLRLIYYSQIVNDFQKGDIAEGYSVSREKKESFPLTVTSAQKNPTAFYLCATRRGGSYNEQFFGPGTRLTVL.

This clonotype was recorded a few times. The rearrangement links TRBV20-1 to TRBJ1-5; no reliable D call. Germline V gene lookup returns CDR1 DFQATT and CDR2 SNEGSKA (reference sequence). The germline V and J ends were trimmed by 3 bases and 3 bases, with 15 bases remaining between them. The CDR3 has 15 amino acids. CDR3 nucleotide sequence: TGCAGTGCTAGTTGGCCAGACACCCTCAATCAGCCCCAGCATTTT. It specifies CSASWPDTLNQPQHF.

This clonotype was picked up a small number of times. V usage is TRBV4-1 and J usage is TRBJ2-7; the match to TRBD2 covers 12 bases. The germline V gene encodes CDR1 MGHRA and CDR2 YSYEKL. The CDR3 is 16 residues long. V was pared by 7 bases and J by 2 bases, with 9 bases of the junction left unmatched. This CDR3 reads CASTSGRLAGAYEQYF. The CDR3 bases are TGCGCCAGCACCTCCGGAAGACTAGCGGGAGCCTACGAGCAGTACTTC.

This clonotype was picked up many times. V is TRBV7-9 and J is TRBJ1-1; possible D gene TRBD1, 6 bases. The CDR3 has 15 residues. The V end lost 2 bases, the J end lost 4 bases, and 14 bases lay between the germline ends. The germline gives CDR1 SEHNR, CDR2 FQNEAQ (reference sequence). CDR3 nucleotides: TGTGCCAGCAGCTTAACCAGGGGAGGGGGCACTGAAGCTTTCTTT. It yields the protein CASSLTRGGGTEAFF.

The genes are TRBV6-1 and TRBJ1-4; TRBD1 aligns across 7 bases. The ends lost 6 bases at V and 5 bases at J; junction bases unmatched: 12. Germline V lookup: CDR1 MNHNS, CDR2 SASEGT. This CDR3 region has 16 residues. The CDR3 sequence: CASSFNPGTVNEKLFF. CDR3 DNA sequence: TGTGCCAGCAGCTTTAATCCCGGGACAGTGAATGAAAAACTGTTTTTT.

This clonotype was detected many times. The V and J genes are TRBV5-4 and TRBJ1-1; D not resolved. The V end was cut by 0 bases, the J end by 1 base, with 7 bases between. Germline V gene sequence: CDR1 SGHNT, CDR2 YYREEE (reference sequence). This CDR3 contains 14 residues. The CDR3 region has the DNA TGTGCCAGCAGCTTGGGACACCAGAACACTGAAGCTTTCTTT. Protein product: CASSLGHQNTEAFF. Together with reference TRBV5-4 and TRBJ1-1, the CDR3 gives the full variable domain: ETGVTQSPTHLIKTRGQQVTLRCSSQSGHNTVSWYQQALGQGPQFIFQYYREEENGRGNFPPRFSGLQFPNYSSELNVNALELDDSALYLCASSLGHQNTEAFFGQGTRLTVV.

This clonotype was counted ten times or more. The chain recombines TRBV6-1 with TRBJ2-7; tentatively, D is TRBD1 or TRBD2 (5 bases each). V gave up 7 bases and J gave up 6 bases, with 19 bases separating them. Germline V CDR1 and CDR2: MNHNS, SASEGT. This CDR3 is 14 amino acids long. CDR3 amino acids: CASTLTPGTGEQYF. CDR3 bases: TGTGCCAGCACGCTCACTCCGGGGACGGGCGAGCAGTACTTC.

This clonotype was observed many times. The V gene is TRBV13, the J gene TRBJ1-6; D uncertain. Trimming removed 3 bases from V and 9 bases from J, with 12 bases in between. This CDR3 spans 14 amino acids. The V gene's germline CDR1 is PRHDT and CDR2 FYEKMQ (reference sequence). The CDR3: CASSFKGIGSPLHF. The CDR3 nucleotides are TGTGCCAGCAGCTTCAAGGGAATCGGTTCACCCCTCCACTTT.

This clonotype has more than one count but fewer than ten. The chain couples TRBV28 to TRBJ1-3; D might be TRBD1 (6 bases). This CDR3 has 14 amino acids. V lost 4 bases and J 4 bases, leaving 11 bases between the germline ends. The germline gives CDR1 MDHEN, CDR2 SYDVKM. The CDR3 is CASSSGEAGNTIYF. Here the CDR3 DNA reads TGTGCCAGCAGTTCAGGGGAGGCCGGAAACACCATATATTTT.

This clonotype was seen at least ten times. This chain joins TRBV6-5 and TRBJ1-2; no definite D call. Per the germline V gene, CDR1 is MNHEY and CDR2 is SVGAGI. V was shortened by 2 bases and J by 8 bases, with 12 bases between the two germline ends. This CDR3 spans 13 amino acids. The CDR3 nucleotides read TGTGCCAGCAGTTACAACGGGGAATTGGGCTACACCTTC. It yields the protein CASSYNGELGYTF.

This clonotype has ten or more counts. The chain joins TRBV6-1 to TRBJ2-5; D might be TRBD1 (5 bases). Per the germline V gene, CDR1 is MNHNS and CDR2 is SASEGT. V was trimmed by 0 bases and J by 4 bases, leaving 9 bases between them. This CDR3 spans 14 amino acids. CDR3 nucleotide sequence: TGTGCCAGCAGTGAAGCCCAGGGTGCAGAGACCCAGTACTTC. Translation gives CASSEAQGAETQYF.

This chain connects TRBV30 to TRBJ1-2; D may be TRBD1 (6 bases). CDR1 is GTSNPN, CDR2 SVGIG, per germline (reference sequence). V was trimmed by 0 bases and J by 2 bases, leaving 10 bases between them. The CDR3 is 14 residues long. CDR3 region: CAWSVAGVNYGYTF. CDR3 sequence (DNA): TGTGCCTGGAGTGTAGCAGGGGTCAACTATGGCTACACCTTC. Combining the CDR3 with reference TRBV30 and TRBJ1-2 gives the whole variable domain SQTIHQWPATLVQPVGSPLSLECTVEGTSNPNLYWYRQAAGRGLQLLFYSVGIGQISSEVPQNLSASRPQDRQFILSSKKLLLSDSGFYLCAWSVAGVNYGYTFGSGTRLTVV.

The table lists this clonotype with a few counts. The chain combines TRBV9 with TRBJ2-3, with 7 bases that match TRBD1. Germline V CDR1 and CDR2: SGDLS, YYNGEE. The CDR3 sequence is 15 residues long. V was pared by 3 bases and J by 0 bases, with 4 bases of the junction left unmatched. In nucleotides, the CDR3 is TGTGCCAGCAGCGCTAGGACAGGTAGCACAGATACGCAGTATTTT. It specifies CASSARTGSTDTQYF. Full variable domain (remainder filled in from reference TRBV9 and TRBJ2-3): DSGVTQTPKHLITATGQRVTLRCSPRSGDLSVYWYQQSLDQGLQFLIQYYNGEERAKGNILERFSAQQFPDLHSELNLSSLELGDSALYFCASSARTGSTDTQYFGPGTRLTVL.

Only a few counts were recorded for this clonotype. Here the CDR3 reads CASSPTENIQYF. CDR3 nucleotide sequence: TGTGCCAGCAGCCCGACAGAAAACATTCAGTACTTC. The gene calls are TRBV7-9 and TRBJ2-4; perhaps TRBD1 as D (5 bases). The CDR3 is 12 amino acids. V shed 5 bases and J shed 5 bases, with 7 bases lying between them. Germline V gives CDR1 SEHNR, CDR2 FQNEAQ (reference sequence).

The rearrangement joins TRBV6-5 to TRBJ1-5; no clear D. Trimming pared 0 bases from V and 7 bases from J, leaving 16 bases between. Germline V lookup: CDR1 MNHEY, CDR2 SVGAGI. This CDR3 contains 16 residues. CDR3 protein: CASSYSPGEGGQPQHF. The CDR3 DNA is TGTGCCAGCAGTTACTCCCCCGGGGAGGGCGGGCAGCCCCAGCATTTT.

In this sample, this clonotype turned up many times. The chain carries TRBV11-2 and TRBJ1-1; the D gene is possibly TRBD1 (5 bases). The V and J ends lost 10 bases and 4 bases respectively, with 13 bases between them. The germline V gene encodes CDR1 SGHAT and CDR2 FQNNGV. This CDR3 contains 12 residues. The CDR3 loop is CATSRGGTEAFF. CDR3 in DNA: TGTGCCACTTCACGGGGGGGCACTGAAGCTTTCTTT.

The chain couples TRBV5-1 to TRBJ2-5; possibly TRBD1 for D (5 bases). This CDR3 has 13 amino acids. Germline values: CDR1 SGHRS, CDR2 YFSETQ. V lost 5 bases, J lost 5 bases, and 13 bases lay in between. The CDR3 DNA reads TGCGCCAGCAGTTCACAACAGGTGGAGACCCAGTACTTC. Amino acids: CASSSQQVETQYF.

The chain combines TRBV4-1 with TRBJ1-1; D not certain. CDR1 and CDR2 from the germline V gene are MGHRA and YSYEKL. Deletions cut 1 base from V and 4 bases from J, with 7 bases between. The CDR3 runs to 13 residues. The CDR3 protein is CASSQGSGTEAFF. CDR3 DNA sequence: TGCGCCAGCAGCCAAGGTTCAGGCACTGAAGCTTTCTTT.